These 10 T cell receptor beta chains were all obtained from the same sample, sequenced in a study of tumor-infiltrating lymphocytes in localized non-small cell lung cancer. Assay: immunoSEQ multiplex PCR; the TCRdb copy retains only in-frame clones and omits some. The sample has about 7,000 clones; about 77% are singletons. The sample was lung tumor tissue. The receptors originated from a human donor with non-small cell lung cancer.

The CDR3 sequence: CASSLSVVQGGTDTQYF. CDR3 in DNA: TGTGCCAGCAGCTTGTCGGTCGTACAGGGTGGCACAGATACGCAGTATTTT. V and J are TRBV5-6 and TRBJ2-3, with D perhaps matching TRBD1 (6 bases). There are 17 residues in the CDR3. Trimming stripped 1 base from V and 1 base from J, with 16 bases between. Germline CDR1 reads SGHDT; CDR2 reads YYEEEE.

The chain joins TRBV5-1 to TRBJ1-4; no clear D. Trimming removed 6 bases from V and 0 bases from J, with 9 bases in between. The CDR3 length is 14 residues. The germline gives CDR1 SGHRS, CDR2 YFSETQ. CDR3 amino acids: CASTGSPTNEKLFF. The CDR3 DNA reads TGCGCCAGCACGGGAAGTCCAACTAATGAAAAACTGTTTTTT.

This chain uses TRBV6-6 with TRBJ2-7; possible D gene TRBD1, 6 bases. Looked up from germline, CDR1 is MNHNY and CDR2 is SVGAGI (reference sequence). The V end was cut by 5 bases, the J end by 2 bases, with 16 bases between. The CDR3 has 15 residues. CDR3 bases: TGTGCCAGCAGTGTAAACAGGGCAAGCACCTACGAGCAGTACTTC. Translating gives CASSVNRASTYEQYF.

CDR3 region: CASAGVSTNEKLFF. Here the CDR3 DNA reads TGTGCCAGCGCAGGGGTCTCGACTAATGAAAAACTGTTTTTT. This rearrangement joins TRBV2 to TRBJ1-4; D may be TRBD1 (6 bases). Trimming left V 8 bases short and J 2 bases short, with 12 bases between. Germline-derived CDR1 and CDR2 are SNHLY and FYNNEI. The CDR3 covers 14 residues.

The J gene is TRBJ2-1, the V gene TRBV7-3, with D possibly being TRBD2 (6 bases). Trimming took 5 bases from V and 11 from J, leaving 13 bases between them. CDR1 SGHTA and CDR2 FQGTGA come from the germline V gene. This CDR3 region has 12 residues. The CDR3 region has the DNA TGTGCCAGCAGCGGCTCTAGCGACAAGCAGTTCTTC. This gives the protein CASSGSSDKQFF.

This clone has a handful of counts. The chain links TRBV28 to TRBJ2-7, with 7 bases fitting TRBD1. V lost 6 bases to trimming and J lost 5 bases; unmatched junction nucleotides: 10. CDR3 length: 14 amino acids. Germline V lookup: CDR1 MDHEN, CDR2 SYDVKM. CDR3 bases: TGTGCCAGCAGCTCACAGGGGATTTCGAACGAGCAGTACTTC. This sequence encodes CASSSQGISNEQYF.

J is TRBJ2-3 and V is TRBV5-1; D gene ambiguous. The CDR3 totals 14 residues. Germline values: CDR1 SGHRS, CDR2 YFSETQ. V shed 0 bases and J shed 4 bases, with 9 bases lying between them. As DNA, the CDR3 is TGCGCCAGCAGCTTGGCCAAGAGCGCAGATACGCAGTATTTT. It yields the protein CASSLAKSADTQYF.

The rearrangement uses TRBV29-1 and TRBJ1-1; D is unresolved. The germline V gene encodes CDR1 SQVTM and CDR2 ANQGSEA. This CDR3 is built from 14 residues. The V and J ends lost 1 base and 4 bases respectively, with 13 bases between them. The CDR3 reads CSVEAGTGGTEAFF. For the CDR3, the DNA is TGCAGCGTTGAAGCCGGCACCGGTGGCACTGAAGCTTTCTTT.

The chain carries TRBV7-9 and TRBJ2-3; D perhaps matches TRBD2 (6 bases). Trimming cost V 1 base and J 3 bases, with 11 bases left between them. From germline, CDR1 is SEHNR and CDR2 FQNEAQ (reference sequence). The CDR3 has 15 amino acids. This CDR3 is CASSLGVGGTDTQYF. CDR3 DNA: TGTGCCAGCAGCTTAGGCGTGGGAGGAACAGATACGCAGTATTTT.

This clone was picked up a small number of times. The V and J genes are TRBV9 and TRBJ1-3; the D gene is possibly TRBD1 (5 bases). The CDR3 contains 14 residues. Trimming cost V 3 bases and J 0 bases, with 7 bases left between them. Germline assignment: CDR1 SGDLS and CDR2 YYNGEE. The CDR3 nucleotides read TGTGCCAGCAGCGACGGGGCCTCTGGAAACACCATATATTTT. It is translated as CASSDGASGNTIYF.